One sample yielded the 5 T cell receptor beta chains listed below, sequenced in a study of blood T cells in healthy people across ages. Using a J-beta primer mix together with a sample-barcoded 5' primer, a second PCR was run for roughly 7 to 12 cycles. TCRdb ran MiXCR on the 5' RACE reads and lists one entry per CDR3 protein. The profile shows 1.5 million to 2 million distinct CDR3 sequences, around 42% of them singletons. Sequenced input: blood. Receptor source: a human donor in good health.

The chain recombines TRBV6-6 with TRBJ2-3; D tentatively reads TRBD1 or TRBD2 (5 bases each). Looked up from germline, CDR1 is MNHNY and CDR2 is SVGAGI (reference sequence). The ends were cut back, 2 bases at V and 4 bases at J, with 16 bases in the middle. The CDR3 has 16 residues. In nucleotides, the CDR3 is TGTGCCAGCAGTTACGGGGCCACTATGGGGGCAGATACGCAGTATTTT. As protein: CASSYGATMGADTQYF.

The chain carries TRBV13 and TRBJ1-2, with 12 bases lining up with TRBD1. The length of the CDR3 is 15 residues. CDR1 is PRHDT and CDR2 is FYEKMQ in the germline V gene (reference sequence). V trimming: 4 bases; J trimming: 4 bases; junction bases outside the gene matches: 4. CDR3: CASSSGTGGCYGYTF. The CDR3 bases are TGTGCCAGCAGCTCCGGGACAGGGGGCTGCTATGGCTACACCTTC.

This clonotype showed up just a few times. The V gene is TRBV3-1, the J gene TRBJ1-2; 10 positions match TRBD1. The germline V gene has CDR1 LGHDT and CDR2 YNNKEL (reference sequence). Germline trimming cut 1 base from V and 8 bases from J; bases unmatched to any gene: 7. This CDR3 has 15 residues. The CDR3 reads CASSQADRGLGGYTF. CDR3 bases: TGTGCCAGCAGCCAAGCAGACAGGGGGCTAGGGGGCTACACCTTC. Combining the CDR3 with reference TRBV3-1 and TRBJ1-2 gives the whole variable domain DTAVSQTPKYLVTQMGNDKSIKCEQNLGHDTMYWYKQDSKKFLKIMFSYNNKELIINETVPNRFSPKSPDKAHLNLHINSLELGDSAVYFCASSQADRGLGGYTFGSGTRLTVV.

Here the CDR3 DNA reads TGTGCCAGCAGTCCCGGCCTCCACAGGGTTGGCTACACCTTC. Its protein product is CASSPGLHRVGYTF. The rearrangement uses TRBV12-3 or TRBV12-4 and TRBJ1-2; D perhaps matches TRBD1 (6 bases). The length of the CDR3 is 14 residues. With 5 bases removed from V and 7 bases from J, the gap between germline ends came to 17 bases.

This clonotype was detected only a few times. V is TRBV5-1 and J is TRBJ2-1; 8 bases are shared with TRBD2. This CDR3 region has 16 residues. V was clipped by 0 bases and J by 8 bases; unmatched bases: 10. CDR1 is SGHRS and CDR2 is YFSETQ in the germline V gene. Here the CDR3 reads CASSLVVAGRSDEQFF. In nucleotides, the CDR3 is TGCGCCAGCAGCTTGGTAGTAGCGGGGAGGTCGGATGAGCAGTTCTTC.